This T cell receptor beta chain was recovered during a study of shared clonotypes between healthy human individuals. Study summary: Each donor contributed plates that comprised three CD4 naive, three CD4 memory, two CD8 naive and one CD8 memory. Findings of the study overall: The study found lower generation probabilities in non-shared clonotypes than in those shared by all four donors. Sharing across four donors was highest in naive CD4 (around 5%) and lowest in memory CD8 (0.4%).

Germline V gene sequence: CDR1 SGHDN, CDR2 FVKESK. Trimming took 4 bases from V and 5 from J; bases not matched to a gene: 8. The CDR3 is made up of 15 amino acids. Produced via immunoSEQ multiplex PCR; TCRdb's table is partial and in-frame only. The sample includes nearly 2 million clones, approximately 94% of them seen just once. Naive CD8 cells, CD45RO-negative and positively selected for CCR7, excluded terminally differentiated effector memory CD45RA+ cells. Donors comprised healthy HIV-negative adults lacking recent acute infections or vaccinations. This clone was recorded once. The antigen is unknown.

The TCR sequence derives from a man between 18 and 35 years old in good health. The chain has TRBV14 and TRBJ2-5; 9 bases line up with TRBD2. The sequencing sample was made of naive CD8+ T cells sorted from blood. The CDR3 here is CASSLLAGSGETQYF. The CDR3, as DNA: TGTGCCAGCAGCCTTCTAGCGGGGTCCGGGGAGACCCAGTACTTC.